The present entry profiles one TCR beta chain with its context. Time point specified: pre-sensitization, week 0. Treatment: therapeutic diphenylcyclopropenone sensitization with weekly scalp DPC. This sample is part of a study of human T cells and chemical hapten exposure. TCRdb independently ran MiXCR on the RACE reads; one entry per CDR3 protein. The repertoire holds tens of thousands of distinct CDR3 sequences, with roughly a tenth as singletons. This sample comprised whole blood, obtained in connection with sensitization to the hapten diphenylcyclopropenone (DPC). This clonotype was sampled from a man aged 30 to 39 with alopecia areata. Some clones in this sample may be carry-over from other donors' samples.

The CDR3 here is CSVIAGGLVPFF. The CDR3 DNA sequence: TGCAGCGTGATAGCGGGGGGGCTGGTTCCGTTCTTC. This chain links TRBV29-1 with TRBJ2-1; 11 bases match TRBD2. J was trimmed by 15 bases and V by 6 bases; bases with no gene match: 10. Germline assignment: CDR1 SQVTM and CDR2 ANQGSEA. The CDR3 runs 12 residues.